These T cell receptor beta chains were read from a single sample in a study of graft-versus-host responses after intestinal transplantation. Generated by immunoSEQ multiplex PCR, the TCRdb table keeps only in-frame clones and is missing some. Here the sample spans over 70,000 clones, 80% to 85% being singletons. What these receptors recognize is not known. Source: unstimulated CD8+ T cells sorted from spleen or lymph node cells, taken before intestinal transplant. Receptors were obtained from a human donor who received an intestinal transplant. The CDR3 runs from the conserved cysteine through the conserved F or W. D genes are given only for firm matches. Expanded clones are given a class, and other clones once, few, many or no size at all.

d_gene	v_gene	abundance	j_gene	CDR3aa	CDR3nt
.	TRBV27	.	TRBJ2-1	CASSLSPYNEQFF	TGTGCCAGCAGTTTGAGTCCTTACAATGAGCAGTTCTTC
.	TRBV28	.	TRBJ2-7	CASRPPAGSYEQYF	TGTGCCAGCAGACCCCCTGCAGGATCCTACGAGCAGTACTTC
TRBD1	TRBV19	.	TRBJ1-5	CASSPDRALSQPQHF	TGTGCCAGTAGTCCGGACAGGGCTCTCTCTCAGCCCCAGCATTTT
.	TRBV5-4	once	TRBJ1-2	CASSLEPEPLEYTF	TGTGCCAGCAGCTTGGAACCGGAACCTTTAGAGTACACCTTC
.	TRBV2	few	TRBJ2-7	CASTSHTYEQYF	TGTGCCAGCACGTCTCATACCTACGAGCAGTACTTC
.	TRBV28	.	TRBJ1-1	CASREGRGLSAEAFF	TGTGCCAGCAGGGAGGGGCGCGGGCTATCCGCTGAAGCTTTCTTT
.	TRBV2	once	TRBJ2-1	CATFNLDYNEQFF	TGTGCCACTTTTAACCTCGACTACAATGAGCAGTTCTTC
.	TRBV28	.	TRBJ1-3	CASSLVGWNTIYF	TGTGCCAGCAGTTTGGTAGGTTGGAACACCATATATTTT
TRBD2	TRBV13	.	TRBJ2-3	CASSPTSGGAEDTQYF	TGTGCCAGCAGCCCTACTAGCGGGGGGGCCGAAGATACGCAGTATTTT
TRBD1	TRBV4-1	.	TRBJ2-3	CASSHYWTGEDTQYF	TGCGCCAGCAGCCATTATTGGACAGGGGAGGATACGCAGTATTTT
.	TRBV9	.	TRBJ2-5	CASRGDSVETQYF	TGTGCCAGCAGGGGCGATAGCGTAGAGACCCAGTACTTC
.	TRBV2	.	TRBJ2-1	CARTAGQSYNEQFF	TGTGCCAGGACTGCGGGACAGAGTTACAATGAGCAGTTCTTC
.	TRBV6-5	.	TRBJ2-1	CASSWRYSYNEQFF	TGTGCCAGCAGTTGGAGGTACTCCTACAATGAGCAGTTCTTC
.	TRBV9	.	TRBJ2-5	CASSAHGNPQETQYF	TGTGCCAGCAGCGCACACGGGAACCCCCAGGAGACCCAGTACTTC
TRBD2	TRBV29-1	once	TRBJ2-3	CSVAPQSCGRATDTQYF	TGCAGCGTTGCCCCCCAGAGTTGCGGGAGGGCCACAGATACGCAGTATTTT
.	TRBV11-1	.	TRBJ1-1	CASSFFPLGRGEAFF	TGTGCCAGCAGCTTCTTCCCTTTGGGCCGGGGGGAAGCTTTCTTT